This is a list of T cell receptor beta chains from one sample in a study of cytomegalovirus exposure and HLA in healthy donors. Libraries were prepared by immunoSEQ multiplex PCR; TCRdb keeps only in-frame clonotypes and omits some of them. The sample lists approximately 110,000 clones; 77% were seen once. Sequencing used PBMCs. These receptors originate from a human donor in good health. The CDR3 runs from the conserved cysteine through the conserved F or W.

V gene	CDR3 protein
TRBV9	CASSVALAETQYF
TRBV10-3	CAISESGTNNQPQHF
TRBV30	CAWSVSSGSYEQYF
TRBV5-1	CASSLAPGINQPQHF
TRBV10-2	CASGVTGSSEAFF
TRBV14	CASSQGRVDGYTF
TRBV27	CASSLTSGSSYEQYF
TRBV6-1	CASSERTAFYEQYF
TRBV27	CASSDRTGTNYGYTF
TRBV21-1	CASSKSFPGGTIYF
TRBV5-8	CASSLSQLNQPQHF
TRBV6-6	CASSYSTGSHGYTF
TRBV5-1	CASSLTGVGYEQYF
TRBV5-1	CASSFGSGVGGNTIYF
TRBV19	CASSIGPGNTEAFF
TRBV11-3	CASSLGGTSGSSYNEQFF
TRBV5-1	CASSRVLVGADNYGYTF